This entry lists 12 T cell receptor beta chains sequenced from one sample in a study of shared clonotypes between healthy human individuals. The repertoire was sequenced with immunoSEQ multiplex PCR; TCRdb's copy has only in-frame clones and lacks some. The table records about 960,000 clones, 60% to 85% of them present only once. Sequences were obtained from memory CD4+ T cells sorted from blood. As to subset: CD45RA-negative fraction. These receptors were taken from a man between 18 and 35 years old in good health.

This clone was seen repeatedly, ten times or more. This CDR3 is CASSPGQTFYEQYF. The CDR3 DNA is TGTGCCAGCTCACCGGGACAGACGTTTTACGAGCAGTACTTC. J is TRBJ2-7 and V is TRBV18; 7 nucleotides line up with TRBD1. Germline CDR1 and CDR2: KGHSH and LQKENI. The CDR3 length is 14 residues. V lost 3 bases to trimming and J lost 4 bases; unmatched junction nucleotides: 6.

The chain couples TRBV7-9 to TRBJ2-7, with D tentatively TRBD1 (6 bases). Trimming pared 0 bases from V and 4 bases from J, leaving 10 bases between. Germline CDR1 reads SEHNR; CDR2 reads FQNEAQ (reference sequence). The CDR3 is made up of 14 amino acids. The DNA of the CDR3 is TGTGCCAGCAGCTTAGCAGGGGACACTTACGAGCAGTACTTC. This translates into CASSLAGDTYEQYF.

The chain recombines TRBV18 with TRBJ2-1, with 10 bases identical to TRBD2. The CDR3 runs 16 residues. With V trimmed by 2 bases and J by 3 bases, 4 bases remained unmatched. The germline V gene has CDR1 KGHSH and CDR2 LQKENI. The CDR3 DNA reads as TGTGCCAGCTCACCAGGGCTAGCGGGAGTCTACAATGAGCAGTTCTTC. It is translated as CASSPGLAGVYNEQFF.

The genes are TRBV5-6 and TRBJ2-7, with D possibly matching TRBD2 (5 bases). Between the trimmed V and J ends, which lost 5 bases and 1 base, there was a span of 7 bases. This CDR3 is built from 12 residues. Per germline, CDR1 SGHDT and CDR2 YYEEEE. For the CDR3, the DNA is TGTGCCAGCAGTCCGGGATCCTACGAGCAGTACTTC. Translation: CASSPGSYEQYF.

The chain carries TRBV5-6 and TRBJ1-1; D gene uncertain. Germline V gene lookup returns CDR1 SGHDT and CDR2 YYEEEE. Trimming left V 4 bases short and J 4 bases short, with 8 bases between. The CDR3 is made up of 12 amino acids. The CDR3 here is CASSGWGTEAFF. DNA for the CDR3: TGTGCCAGCAGCGGGTGGGGCACTGAAGCTTTCTTT.

V and J are TRBV14 and TRBJ1-2; D is perhaps TRBD1 (6 bases). V shed 0 bases and J shed 3 bases, with 17 bases lying between them. Germline V lookup: CDR1 SGHDN, CDR2 FVKESK. The CDR3 sequence is 17 residues long. CDR3 sequence (DNA): TGTGCCAGCAGCCAAGATGGAGTAGGGGGACTATACTATGGCTACACCTTC. Translating gives CASSQDGVGGLYYGYTF.

The chain is built from TRBV7-8 and TRBJ2-3; 7 bases align to TRBD2. The length of the CDR3 is 14 residues. Per the germline V gene, CDR1 is SGHVS and CDR2 is FQNEAQ. V trimming: 3 bases; J trimming: 2 bases; junction bases outside the gene matches: 2. CDR3 residues: CASSLGTITDTQYF. The CDR3 DNA sequence: TGTGCCAGCAGCTTGGGGACTATCACAGATACGCAGTATTTT. Filled out from reference TRBV7-8 and TRBJ2-3, the complete variable domain reads GAGVSQSPRYKVAKRGQDVALRCDPISGHVSLFWYQQALGQGPEFLTYFQNEAQLDKSGLPSDRFFAERPEGSVSTLKIQRTQQEDSAVYLCASSLGTITDTQYFGPGTRLTVL.

This chain connects TRBV19 to TRBJ1-1, with D perhaps TRBD1 (5 bases). Trimming shortened V by 3 bases and J by 6 bases, and 17 bases separated the two germline ends. Germline V gene sequence: CDR1 LNHDA, CDR2 SQIVND (reference sequence). The CDR3 covers 15 residues. The CDR3 DNA sequence: TGTGCCAGTAGTATTTCAACGGGGAGGGGCCCTGAAGCTTTCTTT. Encoded protein: CASSISTGRGPEAFF.

The chain joins TRBV6-6 to TRBJ2-3; D remains ambiguous. V lost 3 bases to trimming and J lost 4 bases, with 5 bases between them. The germline CDR1 and CDR2 sequences are MNHNY and SVGAGI (reference sequence). The CDR3 spans 12 residues. The CDR3 loop reads CASSYGSDTQYF. In DNA form, the CDR3 reads TGTGCCAGCAGTTATGGCTCAGATACGCAGTATTTT.

This chain joins TRBV5-1 and TRBJ2-5; tentative D call: TRBD1 (5 bases). This CDR3 comprises 13 residues. V lost 2 bases and J 7 bases, leaving 12 bases between the germline ends. The germline gives CDR1 SGHRS, CDR2 YFSETQ. The CDR3 nucleotides read TGCGCCAGCAGCTTTGGGGAAGGGGCGACCCAGTACTTC. Amino acid sequence: CASSFGEGATQYF. The full variable domain, in which reference TRBV5-1 and TRBJ2-5 provide the parts outside the CDR3, is KAGVTQTPRYLIKTRGQQVTLSCSPISGHRSVSWYQQTPGQGLQFLFEYFSETQRNKGNFPGRFSGRQFSNSRSEMNVSTLELGDSALYLCASSFGEGATQYFGPGTRLLVL.

This clone was seen only a few times. V is TRBV28 and J is TRBJ2-1; D uncertain. CDR3 length equals 12 residues. Deletions cut 7 bases from V and 8 bases from J, with 12 bases between. CDR1 is MDHEN, CDR2 SYDVKM, per germline. The CDR3 nucleotides are TGTGCCAGCACCGGGCCGGCCCATGAGCAGTTCTTC. This sequence encodes CASTGPAHEQFF.

The CDR3 loop reads CASSGQGTEKLFF. The CDR3 DNA sequence: TGTGCCAGTAGTGGGCAGGGGACTGAAAAACTGTTTTTT. The genes are TRBV19 and TRBJ1-4, with a tentative D call TRBD1 (6 bases). This CDR3 comprises 13 residues. The V gene lost 5 bases and the J gene lost 7 bases, with 11 bases spanning the gap. Germline CDR1 LNHDA, CDR2 SQIVND (reference sequence). Full variable domain (missing parts from reference TRBV19 and TRBJ1-4): DGGITQSPKYLFRKEGQNVTLSCEQNLNHDAMYWYRQDPGQGLRLIYYSQIVNDFQKGDIAEGYSVSREKKESFPLTVTSAQKNPTAFYLCASSGQGTEKLFFGSGTQLSVL.